This entry is about one TCR beta chain. Some clones are missing from TCRdb's copy, which holds only in-frame ones; the method was immunoSEQ multiplex PCR. The data show fewer than 500,000 clones, nearly 90% seen once. These data come from a study of blood T cell repertoires in COVID-19. Turning to the study itself: Whether acute or convalescent, the COVID-19 samples came from the United States, Italy and Spain.

J lost 2 bases, V lost 7 bases, and 8 bases had no gene match. CDR1 and CDR2 (germline): SGHAT, FQNNGV. CDR3 size: 14 residues. The sequenced sample was PBMCs or T cells enriched from blood (not recorded which). J is TRBJ2-7 and V is TRBV11-2, with 7 nucleotides matching TRBD1. The receptor's source is a woman between 18 and 30 years old with acute COVID-19. The CDR3 here is CASINPGTAYEQYF. DNA of the CDR3: TGTGCCAGCATCAATCCCGGGACAGCCTACGAGCAGTACTTC.